This T cell receptor (beta chain) was profiled in a study of vaccination and CD4 T cells after COVID-19. Study background: Timing of post-vaccine sample collection was a median 72 days after dose two, with a range of 14 to 241.

Described time point: late sampling 161 to 241 days after vaccination in a few convalescent patients. The CDR3 has 20 amino acids. After removal of 0 bases from V and 5 bases from J, the junction contained 20 bases not matched to a gene. Looked up from germline, CDR1 is MGHRA and CDR2 is YSYEKL. One entry per CDR3 protein results from TCRdb running MiXCR on the PCR reads. Here the sample spans 25,000 to 35,000 distinct CDR3 sequences, 50% being singletons. Sample: CD4+ T cells from blood, taken about 7 months after SARS-CoV-2 vaccination. The receptor comes from a human donor who had recovered from COVID-19. This chain uses TRBV4-1 with TRBJ2-5; TRBD2 agrees at 8 bases. CDR3 coding DNA: TGCGCCAGCAGCCAAGACCCCCTTGGGAGCGGGGGTTGGGGCGGGGAGACCCAGTACTTC. Its translation: CASSQDPLGSGGWGGETQYF.